Listed below are T cell receptor beta chains from one sample, sequenced in a study of patients and donors after allogeneic stem cell transplantation. TCRdb recomputed calls from the RT-PCR reads with MiXCR, one row per CDR3 protein. The sample includes 30,000 to 40,000 distinct CDR3 sequences, roughly a third of them seen just once. Sequenced: blood, either unsorted or a sorted T cell fraction (not recorded which). These TCRs come from a human donor who was either an allogeneic HSCT recipient or a stem cell or donor lymphocyte infusion donor (not recorded which). It is not recorded whose cells these are; they may come from a transplant donor. The CDR3 runs from the conserved cysteine through the conserved F or W. The D gene is left open where the match is weak. Clone size is not always given. Where it is, it says once, few, many or a class for expanded clones.

-	TRBJ1-5	TRBD1	TRBV3-1	CASGKGGPNQPQHF	TGTGCCAGCGGAAAAGGGGGCCCCAATCAGCCCCAGCATTTT
-	TRBJ2-6	TRBD1	TRBV2	CASSPGEGGNGANVLTF	TGTGCCAGCTCCCCCGGGGAAGGGGGCAATGGGGCCAACGTCCTGACTTTC
-	TRBJ1-1	-	TRBV12-3/TRBV12-4	CASSPGSTPHTEAFF	TGTGCCAGCAGTCCGGGATCTACCCCGCACACTGAAGCTTTCTTT
-	TRBJ2-3	TRBD1	TRBV7-2	CASRKTGGAGTDTQYF	TGTGCCAGCAGGAAAACAGGGGGCGCCGGCACAGATACGCAGTATTTT
-	TRBJ2-3	-	TRBV7-2	CASSLGPQYTQYF	TGTGCCAGCAGCTTAGGACCACAATATACGCAGTATTTT
-	TRBJ2-5	TRBD1	TRBV6-2/TRBV6-3	CASSPWTGAIETQYF	TGTGCCAGCAGTCCCTGGACAGGGGCTATCGAGACCCAGTACTTC
-	TRBJ1-1	-	TRBV4-3	CASSQVVGLPTEAFF	TGCGCCAGCAGCCAAGTGGTGGGCCTCCCCACTGAAGCTTTCTTT
-	TRBJ2-5	-	TRBV2	CASSGEETQYF	TGTGCCAGCAGTGGGGAAGAGACCCAGTACTTC
-	TRBJ2-5	-	TRBV7-9	CASSLVVTGRETQYF	TGTGCCAGCAGCTTAGTGGTGACAGGACGGGAGACCCAGTACTTC
-	TRBJ2-6	-	TRBV29-1	CSVAVLDSGANVLTF	TGCAGCGTTGCCGTATTGGACTCTGGGGCCAACGTCCTGACTTTC
few	TRBJ1-2	TRBD1	TRBV7-2	CASSFLTIGGHNYGYTF	TGTGCCAGCAGCTTCCTTACGATAGGGGGCCATAACTATGGCTACACCTTC
many	TRBJ1-2	-	TRBV6-5	CASSYSKDGGYTF	TGTGCCAGCAGTTACTCGAAGGACGGTGGCTACACCTTC
-	TRBJ2-3	TRBD2	TRBV29-1	CSAGTSGLNTDTQYF	TGCAGCGCCGGGACTAGCGGTCTTAACACAGATACGCAGTATTTT
-	TRBJ2-3	-	TRBV12-3/TRBV12-4	CASSSRGRGTDTQYF	TGTGCCAGCAGTTCCCGGGGGCGGGGCACAGATACGCAGTATTTT
many	TRBJ1-2	-	TRBV12-3/TRBV12-4	CASSLTWGYYGYTF	TGTGCCAGCAGTTTAACCTGGGGGTACTATGGCTACACCTTC
-	TRBJ1-6	TRBD1	TRBV2	CASSGHGRTGNSPLHF	TGTGCCAGCAGCGGTCACGGACGGACAGGAAATTCACCCCTCCACTTT
-	TRBJ1-2	-	TRBV5-1	CASSEGDYGYTF	TGCGCCAGCAGCGAGGGAGACTATGGCTACACCTTC
once	TRBJ2-7	-	TRBV6-2/TRBV6-3	CASSYSKGHPDYEQYF	TGTGCCAGCAGTTACTCGAAAGGACACCCGGACTACGAGCAGTACTTC
few	TRBJ1-3	-	TRBV7-9	CASSIGDTRGWNTIYF	TGTGCCAGCAGCATCGGGGACACCCGTGGTTGGAACACCATATATTTT
-	TRBJ1-1	-	TRBV10-3	CAISHDRGTEAFF	TGTGCCATCAGCCACGACAGAGGGACTGAAGCTTTCTTT
-	TRBJ1-6	TRBD1	TRBV7-9	CASSDYPGQGGNSPLHF	TGTGCCAGCAGCGACTATCCCGGACAGGGCGGAAATTCACCCCTCCACTTT
-	TRBJ2-1	-	TRBV25-1	CASRDSGNNEQFF	TGTGCCAGCAGGGACAGCGGAAACAATGAGCAGTTCTTC
few	TRBJ1-5	-	TRBV6-2/TRBV6-3	CASTHTPNQPQHF	TGTGCCAGCACCCATACCCCCAATCAGCCCCAGCATTTT
few	TRBJ2-3	TRBD2	TRBV7-2	CASSLTSGATDTQYF	TGTGCCAGCAGCCTTACTAGCGGGGCTACAGATACGCAGTATTTT
-	TRBJ1-4	-	TRBV28	CASQLRDEKLFF	TGTGCCAGCCAACTTAGGGATGAAAAACTGTTTTTT
-	TRBJ2-4	-	TRBV4-1	CATLQWKPKNIQYF	TGCGCCACCCTTCAGTGGAAGCCCAAAAACATTCAGTACTTC
-	TRBJ2-1	-	TRBV7-9	CATKRGEQFF	TGTGCCACCAAAAGGGGTGAGCAGTTCTTC
-	TRBJ1-1	TRBD1	TRBV7-9	CASSPRPRGLGNTEAFF	TGTGCCAGCAGCCCCCGGCCCAGGGGGCTAGGGAACACTGAAGCTTTCTTT
few	TRBJ2-2	-	TRBV24-1	CATSVGGLNTGELFF	TGTGCCACCAGTGTGGGGGGACTGAACACCGGGGAGCTGTTTTTT
few	TRBJ1-4	-	TRBV2	CASSITGRKLFF	TGTGCCAGCAGTATCACAGGGAGGAAACTGTTTTTT
few	TRBJ2-3	TRBD1	TRBV20-1	CSAIRDSALDTQYF	TGCAGTGCTATCCGGGACAGCGCCTTGGATACGCAGTATTTT
-	TRBJ2-1	TRBD2	TRBV12-3/TRBV12-4	CADRGGGAVEQFF	TGTGCCGACAGAGGCGGGGGGGCGGTTGAGCAGTTCTTC
few	TRBJ1-2	TRBD1	TRBV20-1	CSASRQGVYGYTF	TGCAGTGCTAGCCGACAGGGGGTCTATGGCTACACCTTC
-	TRBJ1-2	-	TRBV5-1	CASSLAPRTGGYTF	TGCGCCAGCAGCTTGGCCCCAAGGACGGGGGGCTACACCTTC
-	TRBJ2-1	-	TRBV7-9	CAVPWGYNEQFF	TGTGCCGTCCCGTGGGGCTACAATGAGCAGTTCTTC
few	TRBJ1-6	TRBD1	TRBV7-2	CASSLETGYGNSPLHF	TGTGCCAGCAGCTTAGAGACAGGGTATGGTAATTCACCCCTCCACTTT
-	TRBJ2-2	TRBD1	TRBV7-2	CASSTLSRGHGELFF	TGTGCCAGCAGCACCCTTAGCAGGGGGCACGGGGAGCTGTTTTTT
-	TRBJ2-1	TRBD2	TRBV27	CASSPSRLAGIEQFF	TGTGCCAGCAGTCCTAGCCGACTAGCGGGTATTGAGCAGTTCTTC
-	TRBJ1-1	-	TRBV25-1	CASTIGGDEAFF	TGTGCCAGCACCATTGGGGGAGATGAAGCTTTCTTT
-	TRBJ2-2	-	TRBV5-1	CASSLFGSGELFF	TGCGCCAGCAGCTTGTTCGGGTCCGGGGAGCTGTTTTTT
-	TRBJ1-3	-	TRBV25-1	CASSPERLGNTIYF	TGTGCCAGCAGTCCGGAGAGGTTAGGAAACACCATATATTTT
many	TRBJ2-3	TRBD2	TRBV5-6	CASSLPSGGAGDTQYF	TGTGCCAGCAGCTTGCCTAGCGGGGGGGCCGGAGATACGCAGTATTTT
-	TRBJ2-2	TRBD2	TRBV5-1	CASSLSGANTGELFF	TGCGCCAGCAGCTTAAGCGGGGCGAACACCGGGGAGCTGTTTTTT
-	TRBJ2-7	-	TRBV28	CASSSRTVSSYEQYF	TGTGCCAGCAGTAGCCGGACTGTATCCTCCTACGAGCAGTACTTC
-	TRBJ1-3	-	TRBV10-3	CAITTPSSGNTIYF	TGTGCCATCACAACTCCTAGCTCTGGAAACACCATATATTTT
-	TRBJ1-2	-	TRBV29-1	CSVDENLRGYTF	TGCAGCGTTGATGAGAACTTGCGGGGTTACACCTTC
-	TRBJ2-5	-	TRBV29-1	CSATKGEETQYF	TGCAGCGCGACCAAAGGGGAAGAGACCCAGTACTTC
few	TRBJ2-1	-	TRBV10-3	CAISVLGRTNEQFF	TGTGCCATCAGTGTGTTGGGACGAACCAATGAGCAGTTCTTC